This TCR beta chain is from a study of molecular identifiers for immune sequencing clone quantification. Study-wide context: In replicates, the authors split RNA from 20,000 or 100,000 naive CD8 cells five ways and sequenced four.

This clonotype was detected a few times. V gave up 3 bases and J gave up 7 bases; unmatched junction bases: 10. The CDR3 spans 14 residues. Germline V gene data show CDR1 as DFQATT and CDR2 as SNEGSKA (reference sequence). Each CDR3 protein is one row after TCRdb ran MiXCR on the PCR reads. The sample carries hundreds of thousands of distinct CDR3 sequences, around 25% recorded once. The chain couples TRBV20-1 to TRBJ2-3; 7 positions match TRBD1. Sequencing was performed on naive CD8+ T cells from blood, with Jurkat cell RNA spiked in. Subset here: FACS-sorted CD8+CD4-CCR7+CD45RA+ naive T cells. The origin of this receptor is a human donor in good health. Some libraries in this study had Jurkat cell RNA spiked in. CDR3 region: CSARTGTEWYTQYF. The CDR3, as DNA: TGCAGTGCTAGGACCGGGACAGAATGGTATACGCAGTATTTT.